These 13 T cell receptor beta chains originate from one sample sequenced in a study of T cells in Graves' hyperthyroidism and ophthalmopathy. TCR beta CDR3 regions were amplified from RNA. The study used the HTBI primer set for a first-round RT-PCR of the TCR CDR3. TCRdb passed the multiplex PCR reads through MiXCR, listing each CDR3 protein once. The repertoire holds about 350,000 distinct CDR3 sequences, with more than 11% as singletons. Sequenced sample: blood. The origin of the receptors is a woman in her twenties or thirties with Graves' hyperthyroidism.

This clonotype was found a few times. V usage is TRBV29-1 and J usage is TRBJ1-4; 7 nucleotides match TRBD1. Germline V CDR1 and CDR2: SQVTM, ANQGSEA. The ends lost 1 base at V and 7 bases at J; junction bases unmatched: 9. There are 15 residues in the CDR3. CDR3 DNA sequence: TGCAGCGTTGAAGTATCAGGGGGAATGGGTGAAAAACTGTTTTTT. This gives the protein CSVEVSGGMGEKLFF.

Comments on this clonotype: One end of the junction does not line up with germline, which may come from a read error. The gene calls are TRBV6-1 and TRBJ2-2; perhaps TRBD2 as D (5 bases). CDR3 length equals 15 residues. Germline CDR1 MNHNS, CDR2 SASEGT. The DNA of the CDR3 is TGTGCCAGCAGCCCAGGAGGCAGATACACCGGGGAGCTGCTTTTT. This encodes CASSPGGRYTGELLF.

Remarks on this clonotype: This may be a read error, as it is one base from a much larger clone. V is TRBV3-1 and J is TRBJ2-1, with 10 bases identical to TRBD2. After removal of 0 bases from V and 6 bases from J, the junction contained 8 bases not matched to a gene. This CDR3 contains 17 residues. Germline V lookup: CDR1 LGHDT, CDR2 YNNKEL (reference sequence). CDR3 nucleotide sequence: TGTGCCAGCAGCCAAGAAAAGCGGGAGGGATTCTGCAATGAGCAGTTCTTC. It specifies CASSQEKREGFCNEQFF.

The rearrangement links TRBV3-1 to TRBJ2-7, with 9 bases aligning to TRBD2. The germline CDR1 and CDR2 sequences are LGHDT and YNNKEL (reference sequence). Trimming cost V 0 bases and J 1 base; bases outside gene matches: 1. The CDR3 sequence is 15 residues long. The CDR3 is CASSQDTSGSYEQYF. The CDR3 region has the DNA TGTGCCAGCAGCCAAGATACTAGCGGGTCCTACGAGCAGTACTTC.

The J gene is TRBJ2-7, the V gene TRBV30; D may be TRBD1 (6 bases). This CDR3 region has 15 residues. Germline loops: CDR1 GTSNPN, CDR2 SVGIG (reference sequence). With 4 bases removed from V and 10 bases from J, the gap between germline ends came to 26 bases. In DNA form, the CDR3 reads TGTGCCTGGACCCCCCCCCGGACAGCCACCCGCGAACAGTACTTC. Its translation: CAWTPPRTATREQYF.

CDR3 sequence: CSAPTSGPSSYNEQFF. In DNA, the CDR3 is TGCAGTGCTCCGACTAGCGGGCCTTCCTCCTACAATGAGCAGTTCTTC. The gene calls are TRBV20-1 and TRBJ2-1, with 10 bases identical to TRBD2. With 5 bases clipped from V and 0 bases from J, the junction kept 7 bases outside the gene matches. Germline CDR1 is DFQATT and CDR2 is SNEGSKA (reference sequence). The CDR3 consists of 16 residues.

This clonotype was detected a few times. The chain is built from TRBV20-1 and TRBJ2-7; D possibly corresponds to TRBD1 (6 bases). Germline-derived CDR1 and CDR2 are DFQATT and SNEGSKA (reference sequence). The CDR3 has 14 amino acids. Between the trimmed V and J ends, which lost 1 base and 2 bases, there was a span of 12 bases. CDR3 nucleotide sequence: TGCAGTGCTAGAGGAGCGGACAGCGCCTACGAGCAGTACTTC. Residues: CSARGADSAYEQYF.

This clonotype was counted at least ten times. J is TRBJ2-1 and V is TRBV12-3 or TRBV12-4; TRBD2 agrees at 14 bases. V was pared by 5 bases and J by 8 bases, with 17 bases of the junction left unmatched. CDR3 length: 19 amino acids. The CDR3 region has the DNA TGTGCCAGCAGTCCTAACCGACTAGCGGGAGGGCTTAGTATCGATGAGCAGTTCTTC. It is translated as CASSPNRLAGGLSIDEQFF.

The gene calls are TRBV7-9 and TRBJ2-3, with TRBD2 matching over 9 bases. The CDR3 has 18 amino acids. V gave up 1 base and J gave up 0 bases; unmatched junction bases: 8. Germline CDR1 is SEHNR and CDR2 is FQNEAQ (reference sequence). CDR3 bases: TGTGCCAGCAGCTTAGGCCGCACCCTAGCGGGGAGCACAGATACGCAGTATTTT. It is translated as CASSLGRTLAGSTDTQYF.

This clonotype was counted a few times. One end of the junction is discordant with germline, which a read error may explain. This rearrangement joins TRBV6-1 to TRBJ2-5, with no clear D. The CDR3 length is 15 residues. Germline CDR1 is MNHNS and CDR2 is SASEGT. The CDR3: CASSLDGLRQEAQYF. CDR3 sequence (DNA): TGTGCCAGCAGTCTCGACGGCTTAAGACAAGAGGCCCAGTACTTC.

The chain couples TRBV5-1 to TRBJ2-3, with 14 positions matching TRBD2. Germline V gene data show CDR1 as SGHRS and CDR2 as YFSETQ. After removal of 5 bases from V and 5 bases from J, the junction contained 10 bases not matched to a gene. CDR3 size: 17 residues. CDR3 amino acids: CASRPGLAGGRGDTQYF. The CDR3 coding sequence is TGCGCCAGCAGACCTGGACTAGCGGGAGGAAGAGGAGATACGCAGTATTTT.

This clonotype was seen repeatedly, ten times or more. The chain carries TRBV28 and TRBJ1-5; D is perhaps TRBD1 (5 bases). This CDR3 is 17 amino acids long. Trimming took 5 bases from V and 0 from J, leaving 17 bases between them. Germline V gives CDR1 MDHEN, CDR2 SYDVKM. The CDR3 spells CASSGSPGQNSNQPQHF. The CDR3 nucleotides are TGTGCCAGCAGTGGAAGCCCCGGACAAAATAGCAATCAGCCCCAGCATTTT.

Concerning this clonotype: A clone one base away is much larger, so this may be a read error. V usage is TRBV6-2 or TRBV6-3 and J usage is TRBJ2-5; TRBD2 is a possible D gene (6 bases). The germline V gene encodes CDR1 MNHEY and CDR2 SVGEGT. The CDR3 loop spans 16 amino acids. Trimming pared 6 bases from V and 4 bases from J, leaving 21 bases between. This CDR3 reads CASSSPSSERGETQYF. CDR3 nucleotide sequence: TGTGCCAGCAGCTCCCCCTCTAGCGAGAGAGGAGAGACCCAGTACTTC.